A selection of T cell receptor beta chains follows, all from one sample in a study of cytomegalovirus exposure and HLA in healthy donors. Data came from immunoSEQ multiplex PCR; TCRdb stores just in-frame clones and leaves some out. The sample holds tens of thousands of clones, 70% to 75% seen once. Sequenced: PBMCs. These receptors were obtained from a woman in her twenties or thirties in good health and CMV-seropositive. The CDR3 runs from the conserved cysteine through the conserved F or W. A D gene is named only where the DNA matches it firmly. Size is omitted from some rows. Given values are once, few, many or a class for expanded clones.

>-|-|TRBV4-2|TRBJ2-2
TGTGCCAGCAGCCGATCTTCCCAACAGAACACCGGGGAGCTGTTTTTT
CASSRSSQQNTGELFF
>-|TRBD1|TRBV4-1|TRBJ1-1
TGCGCCAGCAGCCAAAGGGACAGTTGGACTGAAGCTTTCTTT
CASSQRDSWTEAFF
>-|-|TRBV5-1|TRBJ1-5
TGCGCCAGAAGAAGGACAGCTGGGGATCGGCCCCAGCATTTT
CARRRTAGDRPQHF
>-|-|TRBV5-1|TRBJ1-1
TGCGCCAGCAGAGAGGGGGTGAACACTGAAGCTTTCTTT
CASREGVNTEAFF
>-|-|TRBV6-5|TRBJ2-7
TGTGCCAGCAGTTACCCCGGGCTGGACACCCAGTACTTC
CASSYPGLDTQYF
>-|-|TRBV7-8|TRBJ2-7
TGTGCCAGCAGCTCCACTAGAACCCACGAGCAGTACTTC
CASSSTRTHEQYF
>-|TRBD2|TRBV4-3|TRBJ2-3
TGCGCCAGCAGCCGAGTACTAGCGGGAGACACAGATACGCAGTATTTT
CASSRVLAGDTDTQYF
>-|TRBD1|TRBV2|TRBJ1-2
TGTGCCAGTACAAACAGGGGTGGCTACACCTTC
CASTNRGGYTF
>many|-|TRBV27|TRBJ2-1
TGTGCCAGCAGTTTACAGGGGACCCTGCAGTTCTTC
CASSLQGTLQFF
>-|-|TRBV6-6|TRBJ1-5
TGTGCCAGCAGTTACGGTCCGGGGGTCCAGCGCCAGCCCCAGCATTTT
CASSYGPGVQRQPQHF
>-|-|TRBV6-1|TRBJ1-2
TGTGCCAGCGAGGCAGTCTATGGCTACACCTTC
CASEAVYGYTF
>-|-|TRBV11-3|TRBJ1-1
TGTGCCAGCAGCTTAGGTGAGAGGCAAGCTTTCTTT
CASSLGERQAFF
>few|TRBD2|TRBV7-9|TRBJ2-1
TGTGCCAGCAGCTTGGGCGCCGGGGGGATCAATGAGCAGTTCTTC
CASSLGAGGINEQFF
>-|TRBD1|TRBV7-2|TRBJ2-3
TGTGCCAGCAGCAACAGGGGGAAAAGCACAGATACGCAGTATTTT
CASSNRGKSTDTQYF
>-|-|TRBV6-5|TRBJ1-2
TGTGCCAGCAGTTACAACTGGGCGGGAGTGGACTACACCTTC
CASSYNWAGVDYTF
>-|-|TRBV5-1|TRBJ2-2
TGCGCCAGCAGGCCTCAGGGGTCCGCCGGGGAGCTGTTTTTT
CASRPQGSAGELFF
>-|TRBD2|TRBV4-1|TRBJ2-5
TGCGCCAGCAGCCCCCGGGGTAGCGGGAGATCGGAGACCCAGTACTTC
CASSPRGSGRSETQYF
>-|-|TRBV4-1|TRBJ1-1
TGCGCCAGCAGCCAAGTTGGGGGTCGCGGTAGGGAGGGCACTGAAGCTTTCTTT
CASSQVGGRGREGTEAFF
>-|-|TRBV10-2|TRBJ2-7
TGCGCCAGCAGTCGGGACTCTACCTACGAGCAGTACTTC
CASSRDSTYEQYF
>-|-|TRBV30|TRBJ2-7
TGTGCCTGGACCGCGGGGCGGTACGAGCAGTACTTC
CAWTAGRYEQYF
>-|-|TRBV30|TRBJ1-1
TGTGCCTGGAGTGTCCCGCCGGCAGGGCATGCTTTCTTT
CAWSVPPAGHAFF
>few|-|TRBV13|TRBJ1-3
TGTGCCAGCAGCCCCCGGGGGAGGCCGCGATCTGGAAACACCATATATTTT
CASSPRGRPRSGNTIYF
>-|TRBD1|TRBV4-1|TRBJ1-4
TGCGCCAGCAGCCTGACAGGGCCTACTAATGAAAAACTGTTTTTT
CASSLTGPTNEKLFF
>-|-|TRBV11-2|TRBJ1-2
TGTGCCAGCAGCTTAGAATCCGGGGGAGGCTACACCTTC
CASSLESGGGYTF
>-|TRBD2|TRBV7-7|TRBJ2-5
TGTGCTAGCAGCCCATCTAGCGGGAGGGGAGAGACCCAGTACTTC
CASSPSSGRGETQYF
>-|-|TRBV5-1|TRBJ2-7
TGCGCCAGCACCCACCCAGGGTCGCGGGAGCAGTACTTC
CASTHPGSREQYF
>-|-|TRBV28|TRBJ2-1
TGTGCCAGCAGTACAAGGGGCAATGAGCAGTTCTTC
CASSTRGNEQFF
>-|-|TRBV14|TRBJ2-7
TGTGCCAGCAGCCCCAAATTCGGACTCGGGTTGTTCTACGAGCAGTACTTC
CASSPKFGLGLFYEQYF
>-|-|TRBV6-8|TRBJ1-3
TGTGCCAGCCGATTACACGGAAACACCATATATTTT
CASRLHGNTIYF
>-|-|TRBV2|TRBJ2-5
TGTGCCAGCAGTGGACTGGGAGAGACCCAGTACTTC
CASSGLGETQYF
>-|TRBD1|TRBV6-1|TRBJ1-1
TGTGCCAGCAGTCTCCATTGGACAGGAGACACTGAAGCTTTCTTT
CASSLHWTGDTEAFF
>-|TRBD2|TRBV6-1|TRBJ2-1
TGTGCCAGCAACGGACTAGCGGGAGGGGGTGAGCAGTTCTTC
CASNGLAGGGEQFF
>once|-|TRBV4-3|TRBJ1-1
TGCGCCAGCAGCCAAGATCTGAGCACTGAAGCTTTCTTT
CASSQDLSTEAFF
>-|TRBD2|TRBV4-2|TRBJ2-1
TGTGCCAGTGCCCTCGGGACTAGCGGGAGTGATGAGCAGTTCTTC
CASALGTSGSDEQFF
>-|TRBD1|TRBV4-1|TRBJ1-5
TGCGCCAGCAGCCAGAGGGACAGCGACAATCAGCCCCAGCATTTT
CASSQRDSDNQPQHF
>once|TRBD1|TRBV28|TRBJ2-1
TGTGCCAGCAGCGGCAGCGGGACAGGGTACAATGAGCAGTTCTTC
CASSGSGTGYNEQFF
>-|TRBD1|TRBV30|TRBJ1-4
TGTGCCTGGAGTAGGACAGGAGGGGCTGAAAAACTGTTTTTT
CAWSRTGGAEKLFF
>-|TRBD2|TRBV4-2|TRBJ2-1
TGTGCCAGCAGCCAAGAAGTTATCAGGACTAGCGGGAGTATGGCTGAGCAGTTCTTC
CASSQEVIRTSGSMAEQFF
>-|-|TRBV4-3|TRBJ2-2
TGCGCCAGCAGGGCCGCGAACACCGGGGAGCTGTTTTTT
CASRAANTGELFF
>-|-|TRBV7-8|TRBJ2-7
TGTGCCAGCAGCGATCCATTTTTCGGGCGGGGCGAGCAGTACTTC
CASSDPFFGRGEQYF
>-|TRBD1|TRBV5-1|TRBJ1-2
TGCGCCAGCAGCTCGGACAGGGTGGCTGGCTACACCTTC
CASSSDRVAGYTF
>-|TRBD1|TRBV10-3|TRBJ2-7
TGTGCCATCACCGCCGGGACAGGGAGCCTAATCTACGAGCAGTACTTC
CAITAGTGSLIYEQYF
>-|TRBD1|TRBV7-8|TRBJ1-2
TGTGCCAGCAGGGGGGACAGGGGAATGGGTGGCTACACCTTC
CASRGDRGMGGYTF
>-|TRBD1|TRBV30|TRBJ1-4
TGTGCCTGGAGTGTACGACAGGGAGGAAGAGAAAAACTGTTTTTT
CAWSVRQGGREKLFF
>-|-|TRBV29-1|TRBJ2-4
TGCAGCGTTGTGGCGGGAAAAAACATTCAGTACTTC
CSVVAGKNIQYF
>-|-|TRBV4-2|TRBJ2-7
TGTGCCAGCAGCCAAGGGGCCAGGGCTCCCTACGAGCAGTACTTC
CASSQGARAPYEQYF
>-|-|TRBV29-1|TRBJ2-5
TGCAGCGTTGAAGTTACAGCTTCTGAGACCCAGTACTTC
CSVEVTASETQYF
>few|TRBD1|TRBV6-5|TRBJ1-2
TGTGCCAGCAGTACGGGACAGGGCGGCTATGGCTACACCTTC
CASSTGQGGYGYTF
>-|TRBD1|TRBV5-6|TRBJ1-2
TGTGCCGGCAGCGGGGACAGGGGATTTGACTACACCTTC
CAGSGDRGFDYTF
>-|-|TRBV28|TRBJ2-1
TGTGCCAGCAGCTTGAGCCGTAATGAGCAGTTCTTC
CASSLSRNEQFF
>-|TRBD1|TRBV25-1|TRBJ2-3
TGTGCCAGCAGTGACCGGGACAGATTTACAGATACGCAGTATTTT
CASSDRDRFTDTQYF